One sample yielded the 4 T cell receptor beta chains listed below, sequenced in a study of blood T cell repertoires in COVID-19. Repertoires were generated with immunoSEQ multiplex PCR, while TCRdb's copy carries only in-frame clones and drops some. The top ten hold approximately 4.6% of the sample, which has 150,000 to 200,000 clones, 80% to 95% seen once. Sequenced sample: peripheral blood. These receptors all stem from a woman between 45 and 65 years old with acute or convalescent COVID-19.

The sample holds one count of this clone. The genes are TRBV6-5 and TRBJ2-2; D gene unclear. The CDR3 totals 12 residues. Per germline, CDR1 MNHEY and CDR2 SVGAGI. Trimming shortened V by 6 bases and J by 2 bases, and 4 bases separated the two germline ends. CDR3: CASSQNTGELFF. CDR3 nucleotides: TGTGCCAGCAGCCAAAACACCGGGGAGCTGTTTTTT.

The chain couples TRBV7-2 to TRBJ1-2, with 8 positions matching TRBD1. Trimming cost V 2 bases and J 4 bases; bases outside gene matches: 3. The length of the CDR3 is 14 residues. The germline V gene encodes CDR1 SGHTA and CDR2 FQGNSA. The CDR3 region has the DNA TGTGCCAGCAGCTTACAGGGGGCCTCCTATGGCTACACCTTC. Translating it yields CASSLQGASYGYTF.

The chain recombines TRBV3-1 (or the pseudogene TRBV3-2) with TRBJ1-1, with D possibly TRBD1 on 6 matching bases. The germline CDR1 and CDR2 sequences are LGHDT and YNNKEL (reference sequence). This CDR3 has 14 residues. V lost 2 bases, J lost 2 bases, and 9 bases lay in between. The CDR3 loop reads CASSQRTENTEAFF. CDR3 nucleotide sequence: TGTGCCAGCAGCCAAAGGACAGAAAACACTGAAGCTTTCTTT.

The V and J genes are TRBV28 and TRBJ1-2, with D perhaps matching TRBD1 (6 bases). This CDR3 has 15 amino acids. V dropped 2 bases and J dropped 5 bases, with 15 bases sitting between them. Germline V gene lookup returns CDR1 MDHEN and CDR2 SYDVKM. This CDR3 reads CASSLGSTGSYGYTF. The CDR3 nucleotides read TGTGCCAGCAGTTTAGGGTCGACAGGCTCATATGGCTACACCTTC.